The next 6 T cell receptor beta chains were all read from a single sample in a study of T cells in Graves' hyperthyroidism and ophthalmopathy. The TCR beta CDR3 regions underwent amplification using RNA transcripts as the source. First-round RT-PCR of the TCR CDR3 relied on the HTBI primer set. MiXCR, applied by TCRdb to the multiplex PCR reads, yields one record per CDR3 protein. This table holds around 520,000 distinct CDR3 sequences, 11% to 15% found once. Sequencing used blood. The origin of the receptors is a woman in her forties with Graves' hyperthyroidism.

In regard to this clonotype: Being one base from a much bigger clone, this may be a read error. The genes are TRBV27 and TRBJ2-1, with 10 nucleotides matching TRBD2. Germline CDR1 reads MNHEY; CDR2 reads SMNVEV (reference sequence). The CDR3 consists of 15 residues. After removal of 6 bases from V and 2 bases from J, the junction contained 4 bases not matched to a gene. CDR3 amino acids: CASSQGLAPYNEQFF. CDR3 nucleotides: TGTGCCAGCAGCCAGGGACTAGCGCCCTACAATGAGCAGTTCTTC.

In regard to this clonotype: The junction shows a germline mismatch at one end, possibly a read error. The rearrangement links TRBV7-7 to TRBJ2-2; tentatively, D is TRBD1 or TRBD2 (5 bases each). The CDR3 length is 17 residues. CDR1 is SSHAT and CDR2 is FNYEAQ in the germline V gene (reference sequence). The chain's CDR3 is CASSVGTLSWDTGELFF. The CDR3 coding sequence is TGTGCTAGCAGCGTTGGGACCCTATCCTGGGACACCGGGGAGCTGTTTTTT.

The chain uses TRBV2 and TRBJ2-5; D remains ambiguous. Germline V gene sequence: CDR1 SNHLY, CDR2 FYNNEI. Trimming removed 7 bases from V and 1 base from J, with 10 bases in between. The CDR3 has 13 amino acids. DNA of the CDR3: TGTGCCAGCACCGGGCAGACCCAAGAGACCCAGTACTTC. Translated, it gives CASTGQTQETQYF.

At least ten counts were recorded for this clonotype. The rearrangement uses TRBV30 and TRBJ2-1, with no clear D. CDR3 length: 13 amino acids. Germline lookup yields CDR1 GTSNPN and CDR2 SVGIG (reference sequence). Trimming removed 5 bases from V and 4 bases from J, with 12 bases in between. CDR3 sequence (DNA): TGTGCCTGGGAACCCATGGCTTACAATGAGCAGTTCTTC. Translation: CAWEPMAYNEQFF. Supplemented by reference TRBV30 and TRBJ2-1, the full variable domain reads SQTIHQWPATLVQPVGSPLSLECTVEGTSNPNLYWYRQAAGRGLQLLFYSVGIGQISSEVPQNLSASRPQDRQFILSSKKLLLSDSGFYLCAWEPMAYNEQFFGPGTRLTVL.

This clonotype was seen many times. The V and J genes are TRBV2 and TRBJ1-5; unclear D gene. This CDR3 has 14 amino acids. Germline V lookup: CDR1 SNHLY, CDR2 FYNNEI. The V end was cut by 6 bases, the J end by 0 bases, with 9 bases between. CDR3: CASRDGYSNQPQHF. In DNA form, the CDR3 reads TGTGCCAGCAGGGACGGATATAGCAATCAGCCCCAGCATTTT.

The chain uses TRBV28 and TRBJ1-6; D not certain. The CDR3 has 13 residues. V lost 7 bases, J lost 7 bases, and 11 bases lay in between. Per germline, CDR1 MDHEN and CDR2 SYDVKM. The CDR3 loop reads CASNGRSNSPLHF. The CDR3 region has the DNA TGTGCCAGCAATGGCCGGTCAAATTCACCCCTCCACTTT.